This is a list of T cell receptor beta chains from one sample in a study of T cells after yellow fever vaccination. TCRdb reprocessed the 5' RACE reads via MiXCR and lists one record per CDR3 protein. The sample records approximately 330,000 distinct CDR3 sequences, under 15% being singletons. The sequencing here drew on CD4+ T cells sorted from PBMCs, taken 15 days after the yellow fever booster vaccination. The source of these receptors is a man aged 18 to 29 who received the YFV17D yellow fever vaccine. Each CDR3 is given with its conserved first and last residue. Fields, in order: D gene, V gene, clone size, J gene, CDR3 DNA, CDR3 protein. A D gene is named only where the DNA matches it firmly. The size field is filled for only some rows; it gives once, few, many or a size class.

>NA|TRBV12-3/TRBV12-4|NA|TRBJ2-4
TGTGCCAGCAACCGCCGGGGATTTTACAAAAACATTCAGTACTTC
CASNRRGFYKNIQYF
>NA|TRBV5-1|many|TRBJ2-5
TGTGCCAGCAGCTTGGGAGGGGGCCAAGAGACCCAGTACTTC
CASSLGGGQETQYF
>TRBD1|TRBV20-1|NA|TRBJ2-7
TGCAGTGTCCGGGGACAGGGTCGCGACGAGCAGTACTTC
CSVRGQGRDEQYF
>NA|TRBV9|NA|TRBJ1-2
TGTGCCAGCAGCGCACAGGGCCATGGCTACACCTTC
CASSAQGHGYTF
>TRBD2|TRBV5-1|few|TRBJ2-1
TGCGCCAGCGGAATACGGGACTACTACAATGAGCAGTTCTTC
CASGIRDYYNEQFF
>TRBD1|TRBV7-2|few|TRBJ2-5
TGTGCCAGCAGCTTGACAGGGGGCTTCTATGAGACCCAGTACTTC
CASSLTGGFYETQYF
>NA|TRBV5-6|many|TRBJ1-2
TGTGCCAGCAGCTTGCCAGGCGCGGGCGGCTACACCTTC
CASSLPGAGGYTF
>NA|TRBV5-1|few|TRBJ1-4
TGCGCCAGCAGCCTAGGAATTGCTGAAAAACTGTTTTTT
CASSLGIAEKLFF
>NA|TRBV9|NA|TRBJ2-5
TGTGCCAGCAGCGTAGGAGGGCCCCACGAGGAGACCCAGTACTTC
CASSVGGPHEETQYF
>NA|TRBV4-2|many|TRBJ2-7
TGTGCCAGCAGCGTGGGGGCCGATAGCTCCTACGAGCAGTACTTC
CASSVGADSSYEQYF
>NA|TRBV7-2|many|TRBJ1-1
TGTGCCAGCAGCTTAGTAGCAGGGCTGGGCACTGAAGCTTTCTTT
CASSLVAGLGTEAFF
>NA|TRBV29-1|NA|TRBJ2-3
TGCAGCGTTGCCGGTATCATCACAGATACGCAGTATTTT
CSVAGIITDTQYF
>NA|TRBV12-3/TRBV12-4|few|TRBJ2-4
TGTGCCAGCAGTTTAAGGGGGGGGAGTCATATAGCCAAAAACATTCAGTACTTC
CASSLRGGSHIAKNIQYF
>NA|TRBV7-9|NA|TRBJ2-5
TGTGCCAGCAGCCCTTCTGCCGGGGTGGTGACCCAGTACTTC
CASSPSAGVVTQYF
>NA|TRBV7-9|few|TRBJ1-2
TGTGCCAGCAGCTTTCCGGAAACCGTGGGCTACACCTTC
CASSFPETVGYTF
>NA|TRBV7-9|few|TRBJ1-1
TGTGCCAGCAGCGCCCGGGACGAGTCTGAAGCTTTCTTT
CASSARDESEAFF
>NA|TRBV7-2|NA|TRBJ2-3
TGTGCCAGCAGCTTAGTCAGGTTAGATACGCAGTATTTT
CASSLVRLDTQYF
>TRBD1|TRBV7-2|NA|TRBJ2-4
TGTGCCAGCAGCACGGGACAGGGGGCGCAGGGGACTCAGTACTTC
CASSTGQGAQGTQYF
>NA|TRBV6-5|few|TRBJ1-1
TGTGCCAGCAGACTGACCGAAGGGACTGAAGCTTTCTTT
CASRLTEGTEAFF
>NA|TRBV27|NA|TRBJ2-1
TGTGCCAGCAGTCCCTACTCCCGACGGAGCTCCTACAATGAGCAGTTCTTC
CASSPYSRRSSYNEQFF
>TRBD2|TRBV5-1|many|TRBJ2-3
TGCGCCAGCAGCCAACGCACTTCTAGCGGGGGTTGGACAGATACGCAGTATTTT
CASSQRTSSGGWTDTQYF
>TRBD1|TRBV5-1|few|TRBJ2-5
TGCGCCAGCCAACAGGGGTCAGGAGAGACCCAGTACTTC
CASQQGSGETQYF
>TRBD2|TRBV9|NA|TRBJ2-1
TGTGCCAGCAGCGTAGCGGGGAACGCGGGGGCCTACAATGAGCAGTTCTTC
CASSVAGNAGAYNEQFF
>NA|TRBV20-1|many|TRBJ2-4
TGCAGTGCTTCGCTGCGGTTAAACATTCAGTACTTC
CSASLRLNIQYF
>NA|TRBV7-2|NA|TRBJ2-6
TGTGCCAGCAGGCCAGGCGAGCAAGGTGGGGCCAACGTCCTGACTTTC
CASRPGEQGGANVLTF
>NA|TRBV11-2|many|TRBJ2-2
TGTGCCAGCAGCTCCGCGAACACCGGGGAGCTGTTTTTT
CASSSANTGELFF
>NA|TRBV20-1|many|TRBJ2-3
TGCAGTGCTAGAACCCGTGCCACTTCCTTAAATACGCAGTATTTT
CSARTRATSLNTQYF
>NA|TRBV20-1|NA|TRBJ1-6
TGCAGTGCTGCCACGACAGCGTTTAATTCACCCCTCCACTTT
CSAATTAFNSPLHF
>NA|TRBV5-4|few|TRBJ2-2
TGTGCCAGCAGCTTGGCTGGCAGGGCCACCGGGGAGCTGTTTTTT
CASSLAGRATGELFF
>TRBD1|TRBV6-5|NA|TRBJ1-6
TGTGCCAGCAGTTACGCGACAGGGGCTATCGCTTCACCCCTCCACTTT
CASSYATGAIASPLHF
>TRBD1|TRBV6-1|NA|TRBJ2-7
TGTGCCAGCAGTGATCCCGGACAGGGCTACGAGCAGTACTTC
CASSDPGQGYEQYF
>NA|TRBV7-6|few|TRBJ1-5
TGTGCCAGCAGCTTGGGGCAGGGAGAGTATAGCAATCAGCCCCAGCATTTT
CASSLGQGEYSNQPQHF
>NA|TRBV2|few|TRBJ1-1
TGTGCCAGCAGTGAACCGGGAGTTGAAGCTTTCTTT
CASSEPGVEAFF
>NA|TRBV25-1|NA|TRBJ2-5
TGTGCCAGCAGGGTGTCTGAGACCCAGTACTTC
CASRVSETQYF
>NA|TRBV20-1|NA|TRBJ2-1
TGCAGTGCTAAGAGACTAGAAGAGCAGTTCTTC
CSAKRLEEQFF
>NA|TRBV11-3|NA|TRBJ1-1
TGTGCCAGCAGCTTCTCTGGAGTGGAAACTGAAGCTTTCTTT
CASSFSGVETEAFF
>TRBD1|TRBV7-2|NA|TRBJ2-3
TGTGCCAGCAAATCAACAGGGGCAGATACGCAGTATTTT
CASKSTGADTQYF
>NA|TRBV11-3|NA|TRBJ2-5
TGTGCCAGCAGCTTAATGGAGGGGACGGAAGAGACCCAGTACTTC
CASSLMEGTEETQYF
>NA|TRBV11-2|NA|TRBJ2-6
TGTGCCAGCGCACTAAGTGGGGGGGGGCTCTCTGGGGCCAACGTCCTGACTTTC
CASALSGGGLSGANVLTF
>NA|TRBV5-6|NA|TRBJ2-3
TGTGCCAGCAGCCCGGGACCGAAAGAGGATACGCAGTATTTT
CASSPGPKEDTQYF
>NA|TRBV20-1|few|TRBJ2-1
TGCAGTGCTAGAGCCCCCTCAGTTGGCTATGAGCAGTTCTTC
CSARAPSVGYEQFF
>TRBD1|TRBV30|few|TRBJ2-2
TGTGCCTGGGAGCCCCCGGACAGGGGATCGTGGACCGGGGAGCTGTTTTTT
CAWEPPDRGSWTGELFF
>NA|TRBV7-2|NA|TRBJ2-7
TGTGCCAGCAGCTCCCAGGCGAGGGGGGACGAGCAGTACTTC
CASSSQARGDEQYF
>NA|TRBV27|NA|TRBJ2-7
TGTGCCAGCAGAAAACACGGGTCCTACGACGAGCAGTACTTC
CASRKHGSYDEQYF
>NA|TRBV5-1|many|TRBJ2-3
TGCGCCAGCAGCGGGACTTCGTTTGATACGCAGTATTTT
CASSGTSFDTQYF
>NA|TRBV28|many|TRBJ1-5
TGTGCCAGCAGGACGATGGGGTCGGGCAATCAGCCCCAGCATTTT
CASRTMGSGNQPQHF
>NA|TRBV4-3|few|TRBJ1-3
TGCGCCAGCAGCCAAGATAGTGGGGCAGGAGCTGGAAACACCATATATTTT
CASSQDSGAGAGNTIYF
>NA|TRBV7-9|many|TRBJ1-1
TGTGCCAGCAGCCGAGGGGCATCGAACACTGAAGCTTTCTTT
CASSRGASNTEAFF
>TRBD1|TRBV25-1|few|TRBJ2-1
TGTGCCAGCAGCAAAATCGCCGGGACAGACAATGAGCAGTTCTTC
CASSKIAGTDNEQFF
>TRBD1|TRBV7-9|NA|TRBJ2-7
TGTGCCAGCAGCTCCGGGACAGGGCTTTTCTACGAGCAGTACTTC
CASSSGTGLFYEQYF
>NA|TRBV3-1|NA|TRBJ2-2
TGTGCCAGCAGCCAGTCGGGGACCGGCACCGGGGAGCTGTTTTTT
CASSQSGTGTGELFF
>TRBD2|TRBV5-4|NA|TRBJ2-5
TGTGCCAGCAGCACTCCGGGACTAGCGGGGGGAGGTACCCAGTACTTC
CASSTPGLAGGGTQYF
>TRBD2|TRBV4-3|few|TRBJ2-3
TGCGCCAGCAGCCCTTCAAGCGGGGCCGTCACAGATACGCAGTATTTT
CASSPSSGAVTDTQYF
>NA|TRBV20-1|few|TRBJ1-1
TGCAGTGCTCCGGGGAAGATGAACACTGAAGCTTTCTTT
CSAPGKMNTEAFF
>NA|TRBV7-9|NA|TRBJ2-3
TGTGCCAGCAATTACGGTCGTAGGCTAGTAGTGGCAGATACGCAGTATTTT
CASNYGRRLVVADTQYF
>NA|TRBV6-5|few|TRBJ2-2
TGTGCCAGCAGTTATCCGAGCCAGGGCACCGGGGAGCTGTTTTTT
CASSYPSQGTGELFF
>TRBD2|TRBV5-4|NA|TRBJ2-2
TGTGCCAGCAGAACAGCGGGGGGGACCGGGGAGCTGTTTTTT
CASRTAGGTGELFF
>NA|TRBV4-1|NA|TRBJ2-1
TGCGCCAGCAGCCAAGGTATTGGCGGGGGCCACAATGAGCAGTTCTTC
CASSQGIGGGHNEQFF
>NA|TRBV2|few|TRBJ1-2
TGTGCCAGCAGTGACGCAGGAGACTATGGCTACACCTTC
CASSDAGDYGYTF
>NA|TRBV6-1|NA|TRBJ2-1
TGTGCCAGCAGACTGACAGGCAACAATGAGCAGTTCTTC
CASRLTGNNEQFF